This is a list of T cell receptor beta chains from one sample in a study of T-cell memory formation after mild COVID-19. MiXCR, applied by TCRdb to the 5' RACE reads, yields one record per CDR3 protein. There are 190,000 or so distinct CDR3 sequences in the sample; 27% occur only once, and more than 9.5% lies in the top ten. The source material was PBMCs or a T cell subset sorted from them (not recorded which). All receptors come from an adult woman who had mild COVID-19 (a few samples of this study predate the infection). Cell type and time point are not known. Both conserved end residues are part of each CDR3. Fields, in order: J gene, D gene, clone size, V gene, CDR3 DNA, CDR3 protein. D genes are given only for firm matches. Only some rows state a clone size, as once, few, many or a class for expanded clones.

TRBJ2-1 | TRBD2 | - | TRBV4-3 | TGCGCCAGCAGCCAAGAGGCTAGCGGATCCTCCTACAATGAGCAGTTCTTC | CASSQEASGSSYNEQFF
TRBJ1-5 | TRBD1 | - | TRBV19 | TGTGCCAGTGGCGGGACAGGTCAAAATCAGCCCCAGCATTTT | CASGGTGQNQPQHF
TRBJ2-3 | TRBD2 | - | TRBV7-2 | TGTGCCAGCAGCTCTCCAGCGGGGCTCCGGGATACGCAGTATTTT | CASSSPAGLRDTQYF
TRBJ1-3 | - | - | TRBV6-6 | TGTGCCAGCAGAGAAGGAAACACCATATATTTT | CASREGNTIYF
TRBJ2-1 | TRBD2 | - | TRBV5-8 | TGTGCCAGCAGCTTGCCTAGCGGGAGGGTAGCCTACAATGAGCAGTTCTTC | CASSLPSGRVAYNEQFF
TRBJ1-1 | - | - | TRBV10-2 | TGCGCCAGCAGGGCGGCAGAGAACACTGAAGCTTTCTTT | CASRAAENTEAFF
TRBJ1-2 | - | few | TRBV5-1 | TGCGCCAGCAGCCCGCTTCACTATGGCTACACCTTC | CASSPLHYGYTF
TRBJ1-2 | - | - | TRBV18 | TGTGCCAGCTCACCACGATTGGGTTCAGGAGGCTACACCTTC | CASSPRLGSGGYTF
TRBJ2-1 | TRBD2 | once | TRBV30 | TGTGCCTGGACGGGGGGAGGGCCGCTAATACTCTCGGACAATGAGCAGTTCTTC | CAWTGGGPLILSDNEQFF
TRBJ2-1 | TRBD1 | few | TRBV5-1 | TGCGCCAGCGGAGAACGTTCCGGGACAGTGTCCTACAATGAGCAGTTCTTC | CASGERSGTVSYNEQFF
TRBJ2-1 | - | - | TRBV30 | TGTGCCTGGAACGGGGGCCTTGGCAATGAGCAGTTCTTC | CAWNGGLGNEQFF
TRBJ2-5 | - | - | TRBV10-3 | TGTGCCATCAGGCCGCAAGGGGGGCAAGAGACCCAGTACTTC | CAIRPQGGQETQYF
TRBJ2-7 | - | - | TRBV14 | TGTGCCAGCAGCCCCGGCAACAACTACGAGCAGTACTTC | CASSPGNNYEQYF
TRBJ1-1 | - | - | TRBV7-8 | TGTGCCAGCACCAGCCTTGCGGACACTGAAGCTTTCTTT | CASTSLADTEAFF
TRBJ1-2 | - | few | TRBV4-1 | TGCGCCAGCAGCCAAGAGTCGTCGGCAAACTATGGCTACACCTTC | CASSQESSANYGYTF
TRBJ1-1 | - | - | TRBV5-1 | TGCGCCAGCAGCTTCAAGGGTAGCATCACTGAAGCTTTCTTT | CASSFKGSITEAFF
TRBJ2-3 | TRBD2 | - | TRBV7-3 | TGTGCCAGCAGCTTAACTAGCGGGGGACTCACAGATACGCAGTATTTT | CASSLTSGGLTDTQYF
TRBJ2-3 | - | few | TRBV4-1 | TGCGCCAGCAGCCCTTCCGGCGGGGGCAAAACAGATACGCAGTATTTT | CASSPSGGGKTDTQYF
TRBJ2-7 | TRBD1 | - | TRBV15 | TGTGCCACCAGCAGAGGAAGAGGGACAGGCCTCTCCTACGAGCAGTACTTC | CATSRGRGTGLSYEQYF
TRBJ2-1 | TRBD1 | few | TRBV25-1 | TGTGCCAGCGGCCGGACAGGAAGGTACGGGCAGTTCTTC | CASGRTGRYGQFF
TRBJ2-3 | - | - | TRBV19 | TGTGCCAGCGCGTTAGGACAGCCCACAGATACGCAGTATTTT | CASALGQPTDTQYF
TRBJ1-5 | - | few | TRBV29-1 | TGCAGCGCTACTGGGGGGCAGGAAGGTCAGCCCCAGCATTTT | CSATGGQEGQPQHF
TRBJ1-2 | - | - | TRBV7-8 | TGTGCCAGCAGCTTAGATATGGGGCAGGGAGACTATGGCTACACCTTC | CASSLDMGQGDYGYTF
TRBJ2-5 | TRBD2 | - | TRBV29-1 | TGCAGCGTTGAAGATCCTAGCGGGACCCGCCGGGGGCAAGAGACCCAGTACTTC | CSVEDPSGTRRGQETQYF
TRBJ1-2 | - | - | TRBV24-1 | TGTGCCACCAGTGACCAAGGGGGCTACACCTTC | CATSDQGGYTF
TRBJ1-3 | - | - | TRBV4-3 | TGCGCCAGCAGCCAAGCGCGGACGGCTGGAAACACCATATATTTT | CASSQARTAGNTIYF
TRBJ2-3 | - | few | TRBV7-6 | TGTGCCAGCAGCTTATTTATGCCGGGGGACGACACAGATACGCAGTATTTT | CASSLFMPGDDTDTQYF
TRBJ2-7 | TRBD1 | - | TRBV19 | TGTGCCAGTAGTATTTTGGACAGGACCTACGAGCAGTACTTC | CASSILDRTYEQYF
TRBJ2-1 | - | - | TRBV7-9 | TGTGCCAGCAGCCCCAGGGGACAGGGGGGACTAGCGGTCTTCAATGAGCAGTTCTTC | CASSPRGQGGLAVFNEQFF
TRBJ2-6 | - | - | TRBV7-3 | TGTGCCAGCAGCTTAAACCCACACTCCCTCTCTGGGGCCAACGTCCTGACTTTC | CASSLNPHSLSGANVLTF
TRBJ1-2 | - | - | TRBV7-9 | TGTGCCAGCAGCTTAGCAGAACTACCAGCCCAACACTATGGCTACACCTTC | CASSLAELPAQHYGYTF
TRBJ1-3 | TRBD1 | - | TRBV18 | TGTGCCAGCTCACTAACCCCGGGACAGTGGGTCTCTGGAAACACCATATATTTT | CASSLTPGQWVSGNTIYF
TRBJ2-7 | - | - | TRBV7-9 | TGTGCCAGCAGCTTATGGGTGAGCGAGCAGTACTTC | CASSLWVSEQYF
TRBJ2-5 | - | many | TRBV24-1 | TGTGCCACCAGTGATTTGATTAGGCCGGGACAACCAGAGACCCAGTACTTC | CATSDLIRPGQPETQYF
TRBJ2-7 | - | - | TRBV5-1 | TGCGCCAGCAGCTTGATCAGCGTGCGGGATGGGGTCTACGAGCAGTACTTC | CASSLISVRDGVYEQYF
TRBJ2-1 | TRBD2 | - | TRBV20-1 | TGCAGTGCTTACCCTAGCGGATACAATGAGCAGTTCTTC | CSAYPSGYNEQFF
TRBJ1-2 | TRBD1 | - | TRBV5-1 | TGCGCCAGCAGCTCGGACAGGGGGAGCTATGGCTACACCTTC | CASSSDRGSYGYTF
TRBJ2-5 | - | few | TRBV18 | TGTGCCAGCTCCGGGGCGGCGCAAGAGACCCAGTACTTC | CASSGAAQETQYF
TRBJ2-1 | TRBD1 | few | TRBV11-1 | TGTGCCAGCAGCTCCCCGACAGGGGAGGACTACAATGAGCAGTTCTTC | CASSSPTGEDYNEQFF
TRBJ2-3 | TRBD2 | few | TRBV6-5 | TGTGCCAGCAGGGCTGTGAGCGGGGGGGCAGATACGCAGTATTTT | CASRAVSGGADTQYF
TRBJ2-5 | TRBD2 | few | TRBV12-3/TRBV12-4 | TGTGCCAGCACCCATCGGGGGGGAGATGAGACCCAGTACTTC | CASTHRGGDETQYF
TRBJ2-7 | - | many | TRBV7-2 | TGTGCCAGCAGCTTACAGGGGGGTTCCTCCTACGAGCAGTACTTC | CASSLQGGSSYEQYF
TRBJ2-7 | TRBD1 | - | TRBV5-1 | TGCGCCAGCGGGGAAAACCCGGGACAGGGGGCGTCGGGCGAGCAGTACTTC | CASGENPGQGASGEQYF
TRBJ1-1 | - | few | TRBV7-2 | TGTGCCAGCAGCTTAGCGGGCCTAGACAGAAGTTTTATGAACACTGAAGCTTTCTTT | CASSLAGLDRSFMNTEAFF
TRBJ2-3 | TRBD2 | - | TRBV6-6 | TGTGCCAGCCGAGCGGGATCAGATACGCAGTATTTT | CASRAGSDTQYF
TRBJ2-5 | - | - | TRBV20-1 | TGCAGTGCTAGAACCCATACAGGGAATGAAGAGACCCAGTACTTC | CSARTHTGNEETQYF
TRBJ2-5 | - | - | TRBV7-2 | TGTGCCAGCAGCCGCGGGACTCTTCAAGAGACCCAGTACTTC | CASSRGTLQETQYF
TRBJ1-1 | - | few | TRBV27 | TGTGCCAGCTGTGACAGAGGTGAAGCTTTCTTT | CASCDRGEAFF
TRBJ2-3 | - | few | TRBV12-3/TRBV12-4 | TGTGCCAGCAGTTTAATAGGTTACGGCACAGATACGCAGTATTTT | CASSLIGYGTDTQYF
TRBJ2-5 | - | few | TRBV12-3/TRBV12-4 | TGTGCCAGCAGTTTGTCAGGGGACGAGACCCAGTACTTC | CASSLSGDETQYF
TRBJ2-7 | - | - | TRBV7-9 | TGTGCCAGCAGCTTAGCGGTCGAGGAGGGAGAGCAGTACTTC | CASSLAVEEGEQYF
TRBJ2-7 | - | - | TRBV20-1 | TGCAGTGCTAGGGACATCACCTACGAGCAGTACTTC | CSARDITYEQYF
TRBJ1-1 | - | - | TRBV5-1 | TGCGCCAGCAGCACTGGACAGAGCACTGAAGCTTTCTTT | CASSTGQSTEAFF